This TCR beta chain was captured by sequencing in a study of beta chain features in type 1 diabetes. Study-level results: Across patients, naive, central memory and Treg TCRB repertoires exhibited apparently greater similarity than was observed across healthy donors. In all four CD4+ subsets, TCRB CDR3 length was significantly, moderately reduced in type 1 diabetes.

On average, the one heparinised blood draw given by each donor was approximately 120 mL. Cells sorted by CD45RO/CCR7/CD25/CD127/CD95/CD27 comprised CD4+ naive, central memory, regulatory and stem cell-like memory cells. Trimming took off 0 bases at V and 5 bases at J, with 2 bases between the two ends. The length of the CDR3 is 12 residues. Germline CDR1 SGHKS, CDR2 YYEKEE (reference sequence). Every bit of the isolated RNA underwent reverse transcription, so sequencing read expressed TCRB transcripts. TCRdb's table, derived via immunoSEQ multiplex PCR, lists solely in-frame clones and lacks some. In the table there are some 44,000 clones, just over 50% of which are singletons. This clone was seen a handful of times. Its specificity is not known.

The source material was Tregs from blood. This clonotype was obtained from a woman aged 18-29 years in good health. This sequence joins TRBV5-5 and TRBJ2-2; D uncertain. This CDR3 is CASSLATGELFF. CDR3 bases: TGTGCCAGCAGCTTGGCGACCGGGGAGCTGTTTTTT.